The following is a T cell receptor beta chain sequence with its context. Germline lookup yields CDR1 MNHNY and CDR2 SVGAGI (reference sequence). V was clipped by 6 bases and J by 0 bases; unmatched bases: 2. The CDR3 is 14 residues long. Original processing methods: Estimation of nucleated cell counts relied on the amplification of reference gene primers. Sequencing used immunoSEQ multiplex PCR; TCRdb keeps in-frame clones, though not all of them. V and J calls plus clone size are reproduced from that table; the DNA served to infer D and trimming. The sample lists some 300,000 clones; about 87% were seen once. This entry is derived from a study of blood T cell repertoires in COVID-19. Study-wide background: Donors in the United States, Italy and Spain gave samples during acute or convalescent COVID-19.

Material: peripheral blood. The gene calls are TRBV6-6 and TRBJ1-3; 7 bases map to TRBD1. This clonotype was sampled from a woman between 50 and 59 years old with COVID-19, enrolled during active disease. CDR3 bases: TGTGCCAGCAGCTCAGGGGGCTCTGGAAACACCATATATTTT. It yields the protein CASSSGGSGNTIYF.